Presented here are 32 T cell receptor beta chains from one specimen sequenced in a study of cytomegalovirus exposure and HLA in healthy donors. In the PCR, 60 Vbeta and 13 Jbeta primers were used. Generated by immunoSEQ multiplex PCR, the TCRdb table keeps only in-frame clones and is missing some. Recorded here are approximately 93,000 clones; the top ten clones represent 3% to 3.5%. Sequenced material: PBMCs. The receptors here all came from a woman aged 25 to 39 in good health and CMV-seronegative.

This sequence joins TRBV7-8 and TRBJ1-6; possibly TRBD1 for D (6 bases). CDR3 length: 15 residues. V was trimmed by 0 bases and J by 9 bases, leaving 12 bases between them. Per germline, CDR1 SGHVS and CDR2 FQNEAQ. CDR3 region: CASSLAGDTGSPLHF. The CDR3 DNA is TGTGCCAGCAGCTTAGCCGGGGACACGGGTTCACCCCTCCACTTT. Full variable domain (remainder filled in from reference TRBV7-8 and TRBJ1-6): GAGVSQSPRYKVAKRGQDVALRCDPISGHVSLFWYQQALGQGPEFLTYFQNEAQLDKSGLPSDRFFAERPEGSVSTLKIQRTQQEDSAVYLCASSLAGDTGSPLHFGNGTRLTVT.

The genes are TRBV6-1 and TRBJ2-7, with 7 bases aligning to TRBD1. From germline, CDR1 is MNHNS and CDR2 SASEGT. The CDR3 totals 14 residues. V lost 4 bases and J lost 0; bases outside the gene matches: 3. CDR3 in DNA: TGTGCCAGCAGTGGCAGGGGGAGCTCCTACGAGCAGTACTTC. It codes for CASSGRGSSYEQYF.

V and J are TRBV19 and TRBJ2-1, with TRBD1 identical over 7 bases. V dropped 7 bases and J dropped 5; count of bases not matched to a gene: 5. The CDR3 runs to 13 residues. The V gene's germline CDR1 is LNHDA and CDR2 SQIVND (reference sequence). CDR3 DNA: TGTGCCAGTATTGGGGACAGAGACAATGAGCAGTTCTTC. It translates to CASIGDRDNEQFF.

The V and J genes are TRBV7-9 and TRBJ1-1; weak D call: TRBD1 (5 bases). Germline-derived CDR1 and CDR2 are SEHNR and FQNEAQ (reference sequence). The CDR3 runs 14 residues. Deletions cut 10 bases from V and 0 bases from J, with 15 bases between. This chain's CDR3 is CATSIRGMNTEAFF. CDR3 coding DNA: TGTGCCACTTCAATAAGGGGCATGAACACTGAAGCTTTCTTT.

The chain couples TRBV4-1 to TRBJ1-4; D is perhaps TRBD1 (6 bases). The CDR3 contains 18 residues. The V end lost 0 bases, the J end lost 2 bases, and 16 bases lay between the germline ends. CDR1 and CDR2 from the germline V gene are MGHRA and YSYEKL. As DNA, the CDR3 is TGCGCCAGCAGCCAAGAAACAGGGATTCGGGCGACTAATGAAAAACTGTTTTTT. Its translation is CASSQETGIRATNEKLFF.

Regarding this clone: In the same sample, other DNA sequences code for this CDR3. The chain carries TRBV28 and TRBJ2-1, with D possibly being TRBD1 (6 bases). Germline CDR1 is MDHEN and CDR2 is SYDVKM. Trimming took 6 bases from V and 4 from J, leaving 16 bases between them. This CDR3 comprises 15 residues. The CDR3 DNA sequence: TGTGCCAGCAGCATAAGGGGGTCCCCGTACAATGAGCAGTTCTTC. It encodes CASSIRGSPYNEQFF.

The chain links TRBV2 to TRBJ1-6; 11 nucleotides line up with TRBD1. CDR3 size: 17 residues. Germline V gives CDR1 SNHLY, CDR2 FYNNEI. With 1 base clipped from V and 7 bases from J, the junction kept 6 bases outside the gene matches. DNA for the CDR3: TGTGCCAGCAGTGAAGGGACAGGGGGCGAATGGAATTCACCCCTCCACTTT. Translation: CASSEGTGGEWNSPLHF.

The chain couples TRBV15 to TRBJ2-7, with TRBD1 matching over 7 bases. Germline V gene sequence: CDR1 LNHNV, CDR2 YYDKDF (reference sequence). J gave up 2 bases and V 5 bases, and 6 bases lay outside the gene matches. The length of the CDR3 is 14 residues. The CDR3 DNA follows: TGTGCCACCAGCGACAGGGACAGACCCTACGAGCAGTACTTC. Amino acid sequence: CATSDRDRPYEQYF.

The V and J genes are TRBV6-5 and TRBJ2-7; 8 bases are a match to TRBD1. V trimming: 6 bases; J trimming: 4 bases; junction bases outside the gene matches: 11. The CDR3 runs to 15 residues. Germline V CDR1 and CDR2: MNHEY, SVGAGI. CDR3 amino acids: CASSHPRQGTYEQYF. CDR3 nucleotides: TGTGCCAGCAGCCACCCCAGACAGGGGACATACGAGCAGTACTTC.

In DNA form, the CDR3 reads TGTGCCAGCAGTCCACGGGGGGTTAACACTGAAGCTTTCTTT. Its translation is CASSPRGVNTEAFF. The V gene is TRBV27, the J gene TRBJ1-1; maybe TRBD1 (5 bases). This CDR3 contains 14 residues. With 5 bases removed from V and 2 bases from J, the gap between germline ends came to 12 bases. From germline, CDR1 is MNHEY and CDR2 SMNVEV (reference sequence).

This chain connects TRBV27 to TRBJ1-2; tentative D call: TRBD1 (5 bases). Germline assignment: CDR1 MNHEY and CDR2 SMNVEV (reference sequence). V lost 2 bases and J lost 7, with 14 bases in between. The CDR3 is 14 residues long. CDR3 amino acids: CASSLQGRRGGYTF. The CDR3 coding sequence is TGTGCCAGCAGTTTACAGGGCCGGCGGGGTGGCTACACCTTC.

This sequence joins TRBV28 and TRBJ2-7; 13 positions match TRBD2. Germline CDR1 MDHEN, CDR2 SYDVKM. Losses at the gene ends were 2 bases for V and 3 bases for J; bases not matched to a gene: 4. This CDR3 region has 16 residues. CDR3 coding DNA: TGTGCCAGCAGTTTAACTAGCGGGAGGGTTAACTACGAGCAGTACTTC. Encoded protein: CASSLTSGRVNYEQYF.

The chain couples TRBV10-3 to TRBJ2-3, with D unclear. In germline, CDR1 is ENHRY, CDR2 SYGVKD. The CDR3 is made up of 18 amino acids. The V end lost 0 bases, the J end lost 2 bases, and 18 bases lay between the germline ends. The CDR3 reads CAISESTLVNPNTDTQYF. The CDR3 DNA reads as TGTGCCATCAGTGAGTCGACTCTTGTGAATCCAAACACAGATACGCAGTATTTT.

V usage is TRBV9 and J usage is TRBJ2-3; 8 nucleotides match TRBD1. The J segment lost 6 bases and the V segment lost 0 bases, leaving 6 bases of the junction unmatched. Germline V CDR1 and CDR2: SGDLS, YYNGEE. The CDR3 has 15 residues. CDR3 loop: CASSVGSGGGDTQYF. The CDR3 DNA sequence: TGTGCCAGCAGCGTAGGGTCAGGGGGCGGGGATACGCAGTATTTT.

The gene calls are TRBV30 and TRBJ2-1, with TRBD2 as a possible D gene (6 bases). Germline V gene sequence: CDR1 GTSNPN, CDR2 SVGIG (reference sequence). The CDR3 covers 14 residues. V was clipped by 1 base and J by 2 bases, with 9 bases between them. The DNA of the CDR3 is TGTGCCTGGAGTGGCGGGGTGGCCTACAATGAGCAGTTCTTC. Its protein is CAWSGGVAYNEQFF.

J is TRBJ2-1 and V is TRBV15; D gene ambiguous. The V and J ends lost 0 bases and 8 bases respectively, with 5 bases between them. CDR1 is LNHNV, CDR2 YYDKDF, per germline (reference sequence). This CDR3 is built from 12 residues. The CDR3 loop is CATSRDRYEQFF. CDR3 sequence (DNA): TGTGCCACCAGCAGAGATCGGTATGAGCAGTTCTTC. Variable domain in full (rest from reference TRBV15 and TRBJ2-1): DAMVIQNPRYQVTQFGKPVTLSCSQTLNHNVMYWYQQKSSQAPKLLFHYYDKDFNNEADTPDNFQSRRPNTSFCFLDIRSPGLGDTAMYLCATSRDRYEQFFGPGTRLTVL.

V usage is TRBV27 and J usage is TRBJ1-4, with D perhaps TRBD1 (6 bases). Deletions cut 7 bases from V and 8 bases from J, with 14 bases between. The V gene's germline CDR1 is MNHEY and CDR2 SMNVEV (reference sequence). The CDR3 length is 13 residues. In nucleotides, the CDR3 is TGTGCCAGCACAGGGGCAGGGTGGGAAAAACTGTTTTTT. Amino acids: CASTGAGWEKLFF.

The V and J genes are TRBV20-1 and TRBJ2-5; D not resolved. Trimming took 0 bases from V and 5 from J, leaving 4 bases between them. CDR3 length: 11 residues. Germline values: CDR1 DFQATT, CDR2 SNEGSKA (reference sequence). Here the CDR3 DNA reads TGCAGTGCTAGAGATCGTGAGACCCAGTACTTC. It is translated as CSARDRETQYF.

The chain carries TRBV19 and TRBJ2-7; 11 bases match TRBD2. CDR3 length: 13 amino acids. Germline assignment: CDR1 LNHDA and CDR2 SQIVND (reference sequence). Germline trimming cut 8 bases from V and 3 bases from J; bases unmatched to any gene: 3. The CDR3 sequence: CASLAGGNYEQYF. CDR3 nucleotides: TGTGCCAGTTTAGCGGGGGGGAACTACGAGCAGTACTTC.

J is TRBJ1-4 and V is TRBV19; 7 positions match TRBD1. Germline assignment: CDR1 LNHDA and CDR2 SQIVND (reference sequence). CDR3 size: 15 residues. Trimming took 4 bases from V and 5 from J; bases not matched to a gene: 7. The DNA for the CDR3 is TGTGCCAGTAGTACGACGACAGGGATCAATGAAAAACTGTTTTTT. This sequence encodes CASSTTTGINEKLFF.

Here the CDR3 reads CASSRAPGTSGRWEQFF. The CDR3, as DNA: TGTGCCAGCAGCCGAGCCCCCGGGACTAGCGGGAGATGGGAGCAGTTCTTC. The V and J genes are TRBV4-2 and TRBJ2-1, with TRBD2 matching over 14 bases. The trim removed 4 bases at V and 10 bases at J, leaving 12 bases unmatched. Germline CDR1 LGHNA, CDR2 YNFKEQ. This CDR3 is 17 amino acids long.

V is TRBV7-9 and J is TRBJ2-7; 7 nucleotides line up with TRBD1. Germline CDR1 reads SEHNR; CDR2 reads FQNEAQ (reference sequence). The J segment lost 3 bases and the V segment lost 1 base, leaving 9 bases of the junction unmatched. This CDR3 comprises 16 residues. CDR3 nucleotide sequence: TGTGCCAGCAGCTTAGGAGCCGGGACAGCGGACTACGAGCAGTACTTC. Translating gives CASSLGAGTADYEQYF.

The rearrangement links TRBV7-2 to TRBJ2-5, with D perhaps matching TRBD1 (5 bases). V lost 6 bases, J lost 3 bases, and 20 bases lay in between. This CDR3 has 16 amino acids. Germline V gene data show CDR1 as SGHTA and CDR2 as FQGNSA. The CDR3 spells CASSRHLQGSKETQYF. The DNA for the CDR3 is TGTGCCAGCAGTCGCCACCTTCAGGGTTCAAAAGAGACCCAGTACTTC. The full variable domain, completed using reference TRBV7-2 and TRBJ2-5, is GAGVSQSPSNKVTEKGKDVELRCDPISGHTALYWYRQSLGQGLEFLIYFQGNSAPDKSGLPSDRFSAERTGGSVSTLTIQRTQQEDSAVYLCASSRHLQGSKETQYFGPGTRLLVL.

The V and J genes are TRBV28 and TRBJ2-1, with TRBD2 identical over 9 bases. Germline-derived CDR1 and CDR2 are MDHEN and SYDVKM. The CDR3 is 14 residues long. The junction had 6 bases not matched to a gene; V was cut back by 5 bases and J by 7 bases. The CDR3: CASSEAGGKNEQFF. CDR3 DNA: TGTGCCAGCAGTGAAGCGGGGGGTAAAAATGAGCAGTTCTTC. Based on the CDR3 plus reference TRBV28 and TRBJ2-1, the full variable domain is DVKVTQSSRYLVKRTGEKVFLECVQDMDHENMFWYRQDPGLGLRLIYFSYDVKMKEKGDIPEGYSVSREKKERFSLILESASTNQTSMYLCASSEAGGKNEQFFGPGTRLTVL.

The V and J genes are TRBV6-5 and TRBJ2-1; a weak D match, TRBD2 (6 bases). V was trimmed by 0 bases and J by 12 bases, leaving 12 bases between them. Germline V gene lookup returns CDR1 MNHEY and CDR2 SVGAGI. There are 13 residues in the CDR3. CDR3 sequence (DNA): TGTGCCAGCAGTTACTCTGGAGGGAGGCGGCAGTTCTTC. As protein: CASSYSGGRRQFF.

The rearrangement uses TRBV5-6 and TRBJ1-1; D perhaps matches TRBD1 (6 bases). V shed 0 bases and J shed 6 bases, with 6 bases lying between them. The germline CDR1 and CDR2 sequences are SGHDT and YYEEEE. This CDR3 is 12 amino acids long. The CDR3 DNA is TGTGCCAGCAGCTTGGGGGGGCCTGAAGCTTTCTTT. Protein product: CASSLGGPEAFF.

The chain uses TRBV27 and TRBJ2-7; D gene uncertain. This CDR3 spans 13 amino acids. Germline V gives CDR1 MNHEY, CDR2 SMNVEV (reference sequence). V lost 0 bases, J lost 1 base, and 4 bases lay in between. CDR3 amino acids: CASSLSRSYEQYF. The CDR3, as DNA: TGTGCCAGCAGTTTATCCAGGTCCTACGAGCAGTACTTC.

V gene TRBV7-2 combines with J gene TRBJ2-5; 7 bases are shared with TRBD2. The J call may not be correct, given that the DNA end is closer to TRBJ2-7. This CDR3 has 15 residues. Looked up from germline, CDR1 is SGHTA and CDR2 is FQGNSA. CDR3 loop: CASSPRRGEEYEQYF. CDR3 in DNA: TGTGCCAGCAGCCCCAGACGGGGGGAGGAATACGAGCAGTACTTC.

The V call is TRBV19, the J call TRBJ2-5; 10 bases are shared with TRBD1. The V and J ends lost 5 bases and 4 bases, in that order; junction bases with no gene match: 7. Germline CDR1 LNHDA, CDR2 SQIVND (reference sequence). This CDR3 is built from 15 residues. CDR3 amino acids: CASSPDRGRGETQYF. DNA of the CDR3: TGTGCCAGTAGTCCAGACAGGGGGCGGGGAGAGACCCAGTACTTC.

This chain uses TRBV2 with TRBJ1-1; no clear D. Germline V gene data show CDR1 as SNHLY and CDR2 as FYNNEI. V was pared by 3 bases and J by 0 bases, with 8 bases between. The CDR3 totals 14 residues. Written as DNA, the CDR3 is TGTGCCAGCAGTGAGGGCAGGTTGAACACTGAAGCTTTCTTT. It specifies CASSEGRLNTEAFF.

The V call is TRBV10-2, the J call TRBJ2-7; a weak D match, TRBD2 (5 bases). Trimming took 5 bases from V and 2 from J, leaving 10 bases between them. The CDR3 loop spans 13 amino acids. Germline V lookup: CDR1 WSHSY, CDR2 SAAADI. In nucleotides, the CDR3 is TGCGCCAGCAGTTTGGTTAGCGCCTACGAGCAGTACTTC. It translates to CASSLVSAYEQYF.

The V call is TRBV6-5, the J call TRBJ2-3; possibly TRBD2 for D (5 bases). V lost 6 bases and J 4 bases, leaving 11 bases between the germline ends. Germline V CDR1 and CDR2: MNHEY, SVGAGI. The CDR3 consists of 13 residues. CDR3 sequence: CASRKGGADTQYF. CDR3 sequence (DNA): TGTGCCAGCAGAAAAGGAGGAGCAGATACGCAGTATTTT.